One sample yielded the 4 T cell receptor beta chains listed below, sequenced in a study of OX40 agonist ivuxolimab in advanced cancers. Libraries were prepared by immunoSEQ multiplex PCR; TCRdb keeps only in-frame clonotypes and omits some of them. The sample holds around 63,000 clones, over 90% seen once. Material: CD4+ or CD8+ T cells sorted from blood, obtained in a trial of the OX40 agonist ivuxolimab. The receptors derive from an adult with an advanced solid tumor such as melanoma, head and neck, liver or kidney cancer.

The chain is built from TRBV7-9 and TRBJ2-7, with 7 positions matching TRBD2. The germline V gene has CDR1 SEHNR and CDR2 FQNEAQ (reference sequence). The V and J ends lost 3 bases and 5 bases, in that order; junction bases with no gene match: 4. The CDR3 is 13 residues long. CDR3 protein: CASSFAGVHEQYF. The DNA for the CDR3 is TGTGCCAGCAGCTTCGCGGGGGTCCACGAGCAGTACTTC.

The J gene is TRBJ2-2, the V gene TRBV9; D gene uncertain. Germline lookup yields CDR1 SGDLS and CDR2 YYNGEE. Trimming pared 7 bases from V and 3 bases from J, leaving 13 bases between. There are 14 residues in the CDR3. CDR3 loop: CASAKLPDTGELFF. The CDR3 nucleotides read TGTGCCAGCGCCAAACTTCCGGACACCGGGGAGCTGTTTTTT.

The gene calls are TRBV6-7 and TRBJ2-7; D not certain. TRBV6-7 is an ORF, and what it does is uncertain. This CDR3 comprises 12 residues. V gave up 0 bases and J gave up 4 bases, with 4 bases separating them. In nucleotides, the CDR3 is TGTGCCAGCAGTTACTCGAGATACGAGCAGTACTTC. It specifies CASSYSRYEQYF.

J is TRBJ2-7 and V is TRBV19, with 9 nucleotides matching TRBD1. Germline V lookup: CDR1 LNHDA, CDR2 SQIVND (reference sequence). The CDR3 contains 14 residues. With V trimmed by 6 bases and J by 4 bases, 7 bases remained unmatched. The CDR3, as DNA: TGTGCCAGTAGCTCGGGACAGGGCGGGTACGAGCAGTACTTC. This sequence encodes CASSSGQGGYEQYF.